This entry lists 27 T cell receptor beta chains sequenced from one sample in a study of response to subunit inactivated influenza vaccine. TCRdb processed the RT-PCR reads anew with MiXCR; each CDR3 protein has one entry. The repertoire holds about 650,000 distinct CDR3 sequences, 12% to 15% seen once, with approximately 7.6% in the top ten. The source was PBMCs from blood, collected around 14 days before vaccination. The receptors derive from a man aged 50 or older who received an inactivated influenza vaccine.

At least ten counts were recorded for this clonotype. J is TRBJ1-1 and V is TRBV5-1, with no clear D. The CDR3 consists of 15 residues. Germline V gene sequence: CDR1 SGHRS, CDR2 YFSETQ. V dropped 1 base and J dropped 0 bases, with 10 bases sitting between them. In nucleotides, the CDR3 is TGCGCCAGCAGCTTGCGGCACCCCATGAACACTGAAGCTTTCTTT. This translates into CASSLRHPMNTEAFF.

In its sample, this clonotype was seen a few times. The chain couples TRBV7-2 to TRBJ2-1, with 8 bases lining up with TRBD1. CDR3 length equals 16 residues. V trimming: 1 base; J trimming: 7 bases; junction bases outside the gene matches: 9. The germline CDR1 and CDR2 sequences are SGHTA and FQGNSA. This chain's CDR3 is CASSLGGQVRRNEQFF. Here the CDR3 DNA reads TGTGCCAGCAGCTTAGGGGGACAGGTGAGGAGGAATGAGCAGTTCTTC.

This clonotype was seen a handful of times. One end of the junction varies from germline; a read error may be responsible. This chain links TRBV20-1 with TRBJ2-1; 10 bases are a match to TRBD1. Germline V gives CDR1 DFQATT, CDR2 SNEGSKA (reference sequence). CDR3 length: 11 residues. CDR3 sequence: CSAAPGTGEVF. In DNA, the CDR3 is TGCAGTGCTGCACCCGGGACAGGGGAAGTCTTC.

This clonotype has a handful of counts. The chain links TRBV5-1 to TRBJ1-1; D is ambiguous. Germline V gives CDR1 SGHRS, CDR2 YFSETQ. The CDR3 is made up of 14 amino acids. Trimming pared 2 bases from V and 0 bases from J, leaving 8 bases between. CDR3 protein: CASSFPDMNTEAFF. The CDR3 DNA reads as TGCGCCAGCAGCTTCCCCGACATGAACACTGAAGCTTTCTTT.

The chain recombines TRBV7-9 with TRBJ2-5, with 7 nucleotides matching TRBD1. The CDR3 is 15 residues long. V was clipped by 5 bases and J by 4 bases; unmatched bases: 10. Germline CDR1 and CDR2: SEHNR and FQNEAQ (reference sequence). CDR3: CASSGWMTGTETQYF. The CDR3 coding sequence is TGTGCCAGCAGCGGCTGGATGACAGGGACAGAGACCCAGTACTTC.

The genes are TRBV4-1 and TRBJ2-3; TRBD1 agrees at 9 bases. The length of the CDR3 is 18 residues. J was trimmed by 6 bases and V by 1 base; bases with no gene match: 14. The germline gives CDR1 MGHRA, CDR2 YSYEKL. CDR3 DNA: TGCGCCAGCAGCCAAGTTGTCCACCCGGGACAGGGTACCGATACGCAGTATTTT. Protein product: CASSQVVHPGQGTDTQYF.

V is TRBV4-1 and J is TRBJ1-1; D is unresolved. The germline CDR1 and CDR2 sequences are MGHRA and YSYEKL. CDR3 length: 13 residues. Trimming shortened V by 6 bases and J by 4 bases, and 12 bases separated the two germline ends. The CDR3 DNA follows: TGCGCCAGCAGACACCCGGGGAGCACTGAAGCTTTCTTT. Translating it yields CASRHPGSTEAFF.

This clonotype was detected ten times or more. This chain connects TRBV5-1 to TRBJ1-1, with 9 bases aligning to TRBD1. V gave up 1 base and J gave up 4 bases; unmatched junction bases: 8. Germline V gene lookup returns CDR1 SGHRS and CDR2 YFSETQ. The CDR3 extends over 16 amino acids. The CDR3 here is CASSLLSGQGSTEAFF. The CDR3 DNA sequence: TGCGCCAGCAGCTTGCTTTCGGGACAGGGTAGCACTGAAGCTTTCTTT.

Only a few counts were recorded for this clonotype. The chain employs TRBV28 and TRBJ2-5, with D perhaps matching TRBD2 (5 bases). The CDR3 contains 10 residues. The V gene lost 10 bases and the J gene lost 7 bases, with 10 bases spanning the gap. Germline CDR1 is MDHEN and CDR2 is SYDVKM. The CDR3 DNA follows: TGTGCCACTGGGAGAGGGACCCAGTACTTC. As protein: CATGRGTQYF.

This clonotype showed up just a few times. The CDR3 protein is CSAVNVGGETQYF. As DNA, the CDR3 is TGCAGTGCTGTTAACGTAGGGGGAGAGACCCAGTACTTC. V gene TRBV20-1 combines with J gene TRBJ2-5, with a possible D match to TRBD1 (6 bases). Germline V gives CDR1 DFQATT, CDR2 SNEGSKA (reference sequence). V lost 5 bases to trimming and J lost 4 bases, with 14 bases between them. This CDR3 region has 13 residues.

The CDR3 coding sequence is TGCAGCGTTGTAGGGGACGGGGGTCCCTACGAGCAGTACTTC. Protein sequence: CSVVGDGGPYEQYF. V usage is TRBV29-1 and J usage is TRBJ2-7, with D possibly matching TRBD2 (6 bases). Trimming stripped 4 bases from V and 2 bases from J, with 15 bases between. The CDR3 totals 14 residues. CDR1 SQVTM and CDR2 ANQGSEA come from the germline V gene.

The chain joins TRBV6-2 or TRBV6-3 to TRBJ2-4; 7 bases are a match to TRBD1. Trimming removed 7 bases from V and 8 bases from J; junction bases left unmatched: 8. The CDR3 has 13 residues. Per the germline V gene, CDR1 is MNHEY and CDR2 is SVGEGT. The CDR3 sequence is CASKEGGVDIQYF. CDR3 bases: TGTGCCAGCAAGGAAGGGGGCGTTGACATTCAGTACTTC.

The genes are TRBV4-1 and TRBJ1-1; 8 positions agree with TRBD1. J gave up 4 bases and V 0 bases, and 10 bases lay outside the gene matches. CDR1 MGHRA and CDR2 YSYEKL come from the germline V gene. This CDR3 has 17 residues. CDR3 loop: CASSQDLGSGGFTEAFF. The CDR3 coding sequence is TGCGCCAGCAGCCAAGATCTGGGCTCAGGGGGCTTCACTGAAGCTTTCTTT.

The chain is built from TRBV15 and TRBJ1-6, with 9 bases matching TRBD1. V was pared by 8 bases and J by 7 bases, with 6 bases of the junction left unmatched. The germline gives CDR1 LNHNV, CDR2 YYDKDF (reference sequence). This CDR3 has 14 amino acids. CDR3 protein: CATGTGIHNSPLHF. Written as DNA, the CDR3 is TGTGCCACCGGGACAGGGATTCACAATTCACCCCTCCACTTT.

This clonotype was detected many times. The chain employs TRBV27 and TRBJ1-2; 10 positions agree with TRBD1. V shed 6 bases, J shed 7 bases, and the junction held 8 bases outside the gene matches. The germline V gene has CDR1 MNHEY and CDR2 SMNVEV (reference sequence). There are 14 residues in the CDR3. CDR3 nucleotides: TGTGCCAGCAGCCTAACCGGGACAGGGGTTGGCTACACCTTC. Protein product: CASSLTGTGVGYTF.

Many counts were recorded for this clonotype. The chain has TRBV12-3 or TRBV12-4 and TRBJ1-2, with 10 bases identical to TRBD1. With V trimmed by 3 bases and J by 6 bases, 10 bases remained unmatched. The CDR3 length is 16 residues. CDR3 protein: CASSFLPGQGKHGYTF. The CDR3 region has the DNA TGTGCCAGCAGTTTTCTTCCGGGACAGGGGAAGCATGGCTACACCTTC.

J is TRBJ2-7 and V is TRBV5-1; TRBD1 aligns across 10 bases. The CDR3 covers 14 residues. Per the germline V gene, CDR1 is SGHRS and CDR2 is YFSETQ. V lost 4 bases to trimming and J lost 2 bases; unmatched junction nucleotides: 3. The CDR3 protein is CASSRTGGAYEQYF. The DNA for the CDR3 is TGCGCCAGCAGCAGGACAGGGGGGGCCTACGAGCAGTACTTC.

This clonotype was seen more than once but under ten times. This sequence joins TRBV10-3 and TRBJ2-7, with 11 bases aligning to TRBD2. The CDR3 runs 15 residues. CDR1 and CDR2 from the germline V gene are ENHRY and SYGVKD. V dropped 3 bases and J dropped 5; count of bases not matched to a gene: 6. The CDR3 region is CAISEVGTSGNEQYF. DNA for the CDR3: TGTGCCATCAGTGAAGTCGGGACTAGCGGCAACGAGCAGTACTTC.

This clonotype has at least ten counts. The chain joins TRBV28 to TRBJ2-4; possibly TRBD2 for D (7 bases). Trimming took 5 bases from V and 3 from J, leaving 17 bases between them. This CDR3 is built from 16 residues. The germline V gene encodes CDR1 MDHEN and CDR2 SYDVKM. The CDR3 spells CASSGGGRGIKNIQYF. CDR3 sequence (DNA): TGTGCCAGCAGTGGGGGGGGCAGGGGAATCAAAAACATTCAGTACTTC. Full variable domain (missing parts from reference TRBV28 and TRBJ2-4): DVKVTQSSRYLVKRTGEKVFLECVQDMDHENMFWYRQDPGLGLRLIYFSYDVKMKEKGDIPEGYSVSREKKERFSLILESASTNQTSMYLCASSGGGRGIKNIQYFGAGTRLSVL.

Concerning this clonotype: The junction does not match germline at one end; this may be a read error. The rearrangement uses TRBV7-8 and TRBJ2-2, with 9 bases lining up with TRBD1. The CDR3 covers 15 residues. Germline V CDR1 and CDR2: SGHVS, FQNEAQ. CDR3 in amino acids: CASSLDRGYTGELFF. The CDR3 bases are TGTGCCAGCAGTTTAGACAGGGGGTACACCGGGGAGCTGTTTTTT.

This clonotype came up many times. The gene calls are TRBV5-1 and TRBJ2-7; D uncertain. Germline V gene lookup returns CDR1 SGHRS and CDR2 YFSETQ. Trimming shortened V by 1 base and J by 0 bases, and 14 bases separated the two germline ends. CDR3 length equals 16 residues. Here the CDR3 reads CASSLSPAENSYEQYF. The CDR3 bases are TGCGCCAGCAGCTTGAGTCCAGCAGAGAACTCCTACGAGCAGTACTTC.

This clonotype appeared many times. The CDR3 loop reads CASSLPGQGNSPLHF. CDR3 bases: TGCGCCAGCAGCTTGCCGGGACAGGGGAATTCACCCCTCCACTTT. The chain has TRBV5-1 and TRBJ1-6, with 10 positions matching TRBD1. Unmatched junction bases numbered 2, after V lost 1 base and J lost 7 bases. CDR1 and CDR2 (germline): SGHRS, YFSETQ. The CDR3 extends over 15 amino acids.

The chain employs TRBV20-1 and TRBJ2-7; D gene uncertain. The CDR3 consists of 12 residues. V lost 4 bases to trimming and J lost 9 bases, with 16 bases between them. CDR1 and CDR2 (germline): DFQATT, SNEGSKA (reference sequence). CDR3 sequence (DNA): TGCAGTGCTACAAGTATGGTGACGGGGCAGTACTTC. Its translation is CSATSMVTGQYF.

The table lists this clonotype with many counts. The chain is built from TRBV10-3 and TRBJ2-7; TRBD2 aligns across 11 bases. Germline trimming cut 3 bases from V and 3 bases from J; bases unmatched to any gene: 4. This CDR3 has 15 amino acids. Germline V gene lookup returns CDR1 ENHRY and CDR2 SYGVKD. The CDR3 coding sequence is TGTGCCATCAGTGACCCGCTAGCGGGGGGCTACGAGCAGTACTTC. Its protein product is CAISDPLAGGYEQYF.

The chain has TRBV6-5 and TRBJ2-1, with 11 positions matching TRBD2. Germline loops: CDR1 MNHEY, CDR2 SVGAGI. The CDR3 loop spans 16 amino acids. V gave up 2 bases and J gave up 3 bases; unmatched junction bases: 3. The CDR3 sequence: CASSYGTSGHYNEQFF. The CDR3 nucleotides are TGTGCCAGCAGTTACGGGACTAGCGGACACTACAATGAGCAGTTCTTC.

A few counts support this clonotype. This rearrangement joins TRBV7-9 to TRBJ2-2; possibly TRBD2 for D (5 bases). Trimming left V 1 base short and J 4 bases short, with 10 bases between. Germline V gene lookup returns CDR1 SEHNR and CDR2 FQNEAQ (reference sequence). The CDR3 is 15 amino acids. The CDR3 DNA reads TGTGCCAGCAGCTTAGTCGAACTAGGCACCGGGGAGCTGTTTTTT. As protein: CASSLVELGTGELFF.

This clonotype was counted between two and nine times. The CDR3 sequence is CASSLGSKQFF. In DNA, the CDR3 is TGTGCCAGCAGTTTAGGATCGAAGCAGTTCTTC. V gene TRBV12-3 or TRBV12-4 combines with J gene TRBJ2-1; D is unresolved. V shed 1 base and J shed 11 bases, with 6 bases lying between them. The length of the CDR3 is 11 residues.